This T cell receptor beta chain emerged from a study of Ad26.COV2.S vaccination and SARS-CoV-2 variants. The CDR3 has 16 amino acids. V was shortened by 6 bases and J by 2 bases, with 20 bases between the two germline ends. Germline assignment: CDR1 SGHNT and CDR2 YYREEE (reference sequence). Indicated treatment: roughly 20 received Ad26.COV2.S at low or high dose, single or two shots; several received placebo; per-sample allocation not given. Sampling was performed 63 days after the first vaccine or placebo injection. Whole-study findings and limits: Total responses of T cells may have been underestimated by the analyses of TCR breadth and depth.

A word on this clone: Its target is not known.

The repertoire was sequenced with immunoSEQ multiplex PCR; TCRdb's copy has only in-frame clones and lacks some. The table has about 440,000 clones, around nine tenths seen once; the top ten hold around 13%. This chain links TRBV5-4 with TRBJ1-2; perhaps TRBD1 as D (5 bases). Sequenced material: peripheral blood, taken in a trial of Ad26.COV2.S vaccine versus placebo. This clonotype was obtained from a person aged 18-65 years who received the Ad26.COV2.S COVID-19 vaccine or a placebo. The CDR3 reads CASNRGGWVENYGYTF. CDR3 nucleotides: TGTGCCAGCAACCGGGGGGGTTGGGTAGAGAACTATGGCTACACCTTC.